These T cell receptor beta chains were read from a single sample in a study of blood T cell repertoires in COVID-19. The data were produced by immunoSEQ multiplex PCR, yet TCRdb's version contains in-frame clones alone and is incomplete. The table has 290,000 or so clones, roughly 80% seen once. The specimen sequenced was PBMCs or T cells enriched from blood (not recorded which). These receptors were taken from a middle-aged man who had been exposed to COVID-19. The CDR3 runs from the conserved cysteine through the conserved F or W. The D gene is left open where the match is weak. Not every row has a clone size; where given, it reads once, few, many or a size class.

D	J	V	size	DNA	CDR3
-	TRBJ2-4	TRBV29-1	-	TGCAGCGTTGAGAAACCCGGGTCGGCCAAAAACATTCAGTACTTC	CSVEKPGSAKNIQYF
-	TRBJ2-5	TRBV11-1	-	TGTGCCAGCAGCTTAGCCAGGGTTGGGGAGACCCAGTACTTC	CASSLARVGETQYF
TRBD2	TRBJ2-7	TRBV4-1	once	TGCGCCAGCAGCCCCGGACTAGCGGGACTCTACGAGCAGTACTTC	CASSPGLAGLYEQYF
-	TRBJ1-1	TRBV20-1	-	TGCAGTGCTACCCCGGGGAGGTTGGCTTTCTTT	CSATPGRLAFF
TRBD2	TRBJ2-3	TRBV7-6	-	TGTGCCAGCAGCTTAGTAGGGGGGACTAGTTCGGGTATAACAGATACGCAGTATTTT	CASSLVGGTSSGITDTQYF
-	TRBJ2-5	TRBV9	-	TGTGCCAGCAGCGTAGCAGGAACGGTGGGGGGGACCCAGTACTTC	CASSVAGTVGGTQYF
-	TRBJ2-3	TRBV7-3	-	TGTGCCAGCAGTCCCCCGGGGGAAGATACGCAGTATTTT	CASSPPGEDTQYF
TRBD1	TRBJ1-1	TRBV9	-	TGTGCCAGCAGCCCCAGACAGGGGAACACTGAAGCTTTCTTT	CASSPRQGNTEAFF
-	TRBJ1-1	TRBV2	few	TGTGCCAGCAGATTACGGGAAACGAGCACTGAAGCTTTCTTT	CASRLRETSTEAFF
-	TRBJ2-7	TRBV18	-	TGTGCCAGCTCCGAGGCGGTCCACATCTCGGACGAGCAGTACTTC	CASSEAVHISDEQYF
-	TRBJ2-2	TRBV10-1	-	TGCGCCAGCAGCACCAGGGGAACCGGGGAGCTGTTTTTT	CASSTRGTGELFF
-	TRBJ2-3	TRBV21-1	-	TGTGCCAGCCGACTAGCGGGAGGCAGCACAGATACGCAGTATTTT	CASRLAGGSTDTQYF
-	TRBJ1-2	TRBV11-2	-	TGTGCCAGCAACCCCCAAGGGGGTAACTATGGCTACACCTTC	CASNPQGGNYGYTF
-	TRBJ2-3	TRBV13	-	TGTGCCAGCTCTAGTACAACGGGTGGGGATACGCAGTATTTT	CASSSTTGGDTQYF
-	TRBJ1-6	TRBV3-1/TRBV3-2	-	TGTGCCAGCAGCCAACAGGGAGGGGAACCCCTCCACTTT	CASSQQGGEPLHF
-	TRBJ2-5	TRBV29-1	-	TGCAGCGTTGCTCGGGGAGAGGAGACCCAGTACTTC	CSVARGEETQYF
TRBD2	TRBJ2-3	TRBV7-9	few	TGTGCCAGCAGCTTAACCCTCCTAGCGGTGCGCACAGATACGCAGTATTTT	CASSLTLLAVRTDTQYF
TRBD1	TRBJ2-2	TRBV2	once	TGTGCCAGCAGGCGACAGGGAGAGACCGGGGAGCTGTTTTTT	CASRRQGETGELFF
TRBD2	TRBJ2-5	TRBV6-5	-	TGTGCCAGCAGATCTTTAGCGGGAAGGGAAGAGACCCAGTACTTC	CASRSLAGREETQYF
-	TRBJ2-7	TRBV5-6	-	TGTGCCAGCAGCTTGCAGGGCTGGGGCGAGCAGTACTTC	CASSLQGWGEQYF
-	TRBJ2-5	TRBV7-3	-	TGTGCCAGCAGCCCGGGACTCGAGGTAGAGACCCAGTACTTC	CASSPGLEVETQYF
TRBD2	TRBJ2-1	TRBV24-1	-	TGTGCCACCAGCCCAGCGGGAGTTGGCAATGAGCAGTTCTTC	CATSPAGVGNEQFF
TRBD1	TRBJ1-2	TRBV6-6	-	TGTGCCAGCAGCATGAGGTTCTGGACAGGGAACAAGCTAAGACCCTATGGCTACACCTTC	CASSMRFWTGNKLRPYGYTF
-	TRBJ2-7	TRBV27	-	TGTGCCAGCAGTCCACAAAAGAGTGGGGGAGGATTCGCCTACGAGCAGTACTTC	CASSPQKSGGGFAYEQYF
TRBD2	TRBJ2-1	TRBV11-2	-	TGTGCCAGCAGCTTATTTTGGAGCGGGGAATACAATGAGCAGTTCTTC	CASSLFWSGEYNEQFF
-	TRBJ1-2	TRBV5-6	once	TGTGCCAGCAGCTTGTCTCCTACTAACTATGGCTACACCTTC	CASSLSPTNYGYTF
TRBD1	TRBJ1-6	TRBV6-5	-	TGTGCCAGCAGTTTTACGGGACAGGAGAGAAATTCACCCCTCCACTTT	CASSFTGQERNSPLHF
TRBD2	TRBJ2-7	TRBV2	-	TGTGCCAGAAGGACTAGCGGGAGTTACGAGCAGTACTTC	CARRTSGSYEQYF
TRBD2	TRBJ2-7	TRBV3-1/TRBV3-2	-	TGTGCCAGCAGCTTAAGCGGGAGCGGATACGAGCAGTACTTC	CASSLSGSGYEQYF
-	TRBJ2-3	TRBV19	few	TGTGCCAGTAACGGCGGAGGAGATACGCAGTATTTT	CASNGGGDTQYF
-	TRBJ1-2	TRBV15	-	TGTGCCACCAGCAGGGGGGGAGGCGAGGGGCTCTATGGCTACACCTTC	CATSRGGGEGLYGYTF
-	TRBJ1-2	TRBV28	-	TGTGCCAGCAGTCCCCCCACAGCTGTCTATGGCTACACCTTC	CASSPPTAVYGYTF
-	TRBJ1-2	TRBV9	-	TGTGCCAGCAGCTCCAGTCCCCGGAGACCGATGAGCTACACCTTC	CASSSSPRRPMSYTF
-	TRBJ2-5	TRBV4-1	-	TGCGCCAGCGCTGGCTTCCAAGAGACCCAGTACTTC	CASAGFQETQYF
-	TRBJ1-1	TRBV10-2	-	TGCGCCAGCAGTGAGGTAGCTGAAGCTTTCTTT	CASSEVAEAFF